This T cell receptor (beta chain) comes out of a study of CXCR3-negative and CXCR3-positive naive CD8 T cells. Regarding the study as a whole: Naive CXCR3-positive and CXCR3-negative cells shared similar TRBV-TRBJ usage, unlike memory cells. TRB CDR3s of CXCR3-positive naive cells were more hydrophobic than those of CXCR3-negative naive cells. Because surface CD5 did not distinguish the naive subsets, TCR strength was inferred from TRB CDR3 properties.

The V gene's germline CDR1 is MDHEN and CDR2 SYDVKM. CDR3 length equals 13 residues. A word on this clonotype: The antigen remains undetermined.

UMI labels and 5' RACE were used to prepare the TRB cDNA libraries. TCRdb reprocessed the 5' RACE reads, keeping one entry per CDR3 protein, no DNA. This sample's table has 80,000 to 100,000 distinct CDR3 sequences. The source material was naive CXCR3+ CD8+ T cells from blood. Subset: CD45RO-CCR7+CD27+CD95- naive CD8+ T cells expressing CXCR3 (TNR3+). V usage is TRBV28 and J usage is TRBJ1-1; TCRdb indicates TRBD1, and absent DNA this call remains unverified. The clonotype was recovered from a human donor in good health. Some clones in this sample may be carry-over from other donors' samples. The CDR3 loop is CASSLTGFAEAFF.